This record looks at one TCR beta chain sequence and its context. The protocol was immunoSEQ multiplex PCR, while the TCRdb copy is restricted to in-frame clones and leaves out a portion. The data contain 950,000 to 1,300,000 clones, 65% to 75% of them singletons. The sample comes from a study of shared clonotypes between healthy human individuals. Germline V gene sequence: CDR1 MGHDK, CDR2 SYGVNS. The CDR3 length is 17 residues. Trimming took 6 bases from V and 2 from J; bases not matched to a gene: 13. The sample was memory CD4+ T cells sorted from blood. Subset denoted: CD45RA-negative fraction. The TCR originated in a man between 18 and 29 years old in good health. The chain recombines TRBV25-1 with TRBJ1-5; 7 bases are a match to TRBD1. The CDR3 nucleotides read TGTGCCAGCAGATTTGTATGCGGGACAGCTGGCAATCAGCCCCAGCATTTT. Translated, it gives CASRFVCGTAGNQPQHF. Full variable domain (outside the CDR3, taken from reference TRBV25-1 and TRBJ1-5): EADIYQTPRYLVIGTGKKITLECSQTMGHDKMYWYQQDPGMELHLIHYSYGVNSTEKGDLSSESTVSRIRTEHFPLTLESARPSHTSQYLCASRFVCGTAGNQPQHFGDGTRLSIL.